This TCR beta chain is drawn from a study of tumor-infiltrating lymphocytes in localized non-small cell lung cancer. The overall study: The cohort mixed smokers and never-smokers, several histologies, and some post-neoadjuvant-chemotherapy samples.

Profiling relied on immunoSEQ multiplex PCR, and the TCRdb table lists in-frame clones only, not all of them. The data contain about 10,000 clones, 65% to 85% of them singletons. This sequence originates from a human donor with non-small cell lung cancer. The sample taken for sequencing was uninvolved lung tissue not adjacent to the tumor.

The CDR3 spells CASSPGQGANSNQPQHF. DNA for the CDR3: TGTGCCAGCTCACCTGGACAGGGTGCAAATAGCAATCAGCCCCAGCATTTT. The chain uses TRBV18 and TRBJ1-5; 8 bases match TRBD1. V shed 3 bases, J shed 0 bases, and the junction held 7 bases outside the gene matches. The CDR3 runs to 17 residues. Germline loops: CDR1 KGHSH, CDR2 LQKENI.